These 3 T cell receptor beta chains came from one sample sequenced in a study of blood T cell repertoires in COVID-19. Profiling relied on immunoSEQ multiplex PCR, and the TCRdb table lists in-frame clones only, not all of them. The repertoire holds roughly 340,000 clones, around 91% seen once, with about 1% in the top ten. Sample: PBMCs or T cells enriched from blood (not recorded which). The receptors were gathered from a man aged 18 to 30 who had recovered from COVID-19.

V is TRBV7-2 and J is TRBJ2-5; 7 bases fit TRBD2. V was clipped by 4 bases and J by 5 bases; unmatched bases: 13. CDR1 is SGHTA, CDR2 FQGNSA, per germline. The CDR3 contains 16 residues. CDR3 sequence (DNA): TGTGCCAGCAGCTCCCCTGGGGGGAGGGCCGGGGAGACCCAGTACTTC. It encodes CASSSPGGRAGETQYF.

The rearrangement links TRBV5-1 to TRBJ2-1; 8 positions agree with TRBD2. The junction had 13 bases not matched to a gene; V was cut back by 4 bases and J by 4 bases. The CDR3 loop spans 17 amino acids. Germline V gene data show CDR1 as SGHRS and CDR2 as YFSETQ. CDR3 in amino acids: CASSPTPLAGIYNEQFF. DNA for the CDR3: TGCGCCAGCAGCCCGACACCGCTAGCGGGTATTTACAATGAGCAGTTCTTC.

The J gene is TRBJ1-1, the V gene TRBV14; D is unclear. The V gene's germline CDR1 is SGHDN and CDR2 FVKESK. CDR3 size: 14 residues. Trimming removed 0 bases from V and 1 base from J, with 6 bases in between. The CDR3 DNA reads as TGTGCCAGCAGCCAAGATCTAGGGAACACTGAAGCTTTCTTT. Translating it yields CASSQDLGNTEAFF.